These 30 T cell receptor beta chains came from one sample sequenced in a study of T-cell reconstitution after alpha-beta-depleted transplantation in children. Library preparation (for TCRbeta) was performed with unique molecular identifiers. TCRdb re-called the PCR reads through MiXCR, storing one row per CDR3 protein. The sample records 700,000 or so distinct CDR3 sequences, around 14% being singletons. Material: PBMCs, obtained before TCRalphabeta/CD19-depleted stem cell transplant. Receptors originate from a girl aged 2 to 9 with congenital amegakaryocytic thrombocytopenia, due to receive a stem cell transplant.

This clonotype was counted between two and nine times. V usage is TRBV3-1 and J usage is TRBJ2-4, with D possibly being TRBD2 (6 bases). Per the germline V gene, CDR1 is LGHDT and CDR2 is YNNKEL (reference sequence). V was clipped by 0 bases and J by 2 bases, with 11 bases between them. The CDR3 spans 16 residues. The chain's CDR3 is CASSQDPGSTKNIQYF. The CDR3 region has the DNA TGTGCCAGCAGCCAAGATCCCGGGAGCACCAAAAACATTCAGTACTTC.

CDR3 protein: CASSLVAASEQYF. The CDR3, as DNA: TGCGCCAGCAGCTTGGTGGCAGCGAGCGAGCAGTACTTC. The chain links TRBV5-1 to TRBJ2-7; D unresolved. CDR3 length: 13 amino acids. Germline-derived CDR1 and CDR2 are SGHRS and YFSETQ. With 0 bases removed from V and 6 bases from J, the gap between germline ends came to 10 bases.

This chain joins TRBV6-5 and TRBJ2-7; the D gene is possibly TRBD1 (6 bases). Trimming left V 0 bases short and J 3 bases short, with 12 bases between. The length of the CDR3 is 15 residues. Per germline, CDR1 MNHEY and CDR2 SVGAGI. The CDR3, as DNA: TGTGCCAGCAGTTACTCCCCGGGACAAGTCTACGAGCAGTACTTC. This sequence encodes CASSYSPGQVYEQYF.

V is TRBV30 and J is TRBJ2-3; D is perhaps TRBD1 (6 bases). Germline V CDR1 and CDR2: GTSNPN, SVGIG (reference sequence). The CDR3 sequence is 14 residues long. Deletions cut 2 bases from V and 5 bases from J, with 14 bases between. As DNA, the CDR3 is TGTGCCTGGAGTACCATAGAACAGGGAGATACGCAGTATTTT. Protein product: CAWSTIEQGDTQYF.

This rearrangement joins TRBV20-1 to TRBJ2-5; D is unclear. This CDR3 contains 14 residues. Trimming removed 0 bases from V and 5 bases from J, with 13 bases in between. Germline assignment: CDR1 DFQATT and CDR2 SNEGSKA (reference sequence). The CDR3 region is CSARDRIWGETQYF. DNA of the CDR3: TGCAGTGCTAGAGATCGGATTTGGGGTGAGACCCAGTACTTC.

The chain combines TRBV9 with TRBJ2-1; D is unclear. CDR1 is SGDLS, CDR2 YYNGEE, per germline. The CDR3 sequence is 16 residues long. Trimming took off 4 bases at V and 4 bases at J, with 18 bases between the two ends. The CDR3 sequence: CASSPNPSAEYNEQFF. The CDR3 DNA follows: TGTGCCAGCAGCCCAAACCCCTCAGCCGAATACAATGAGCAGTTCTTC.

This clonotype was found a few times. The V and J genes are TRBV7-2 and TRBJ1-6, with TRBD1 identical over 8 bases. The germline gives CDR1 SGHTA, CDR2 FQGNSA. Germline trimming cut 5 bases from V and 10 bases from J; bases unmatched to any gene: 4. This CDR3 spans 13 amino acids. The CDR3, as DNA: TGTGCCAGCAGCACTCACAGGGGGTCACCCCTCCACTTT. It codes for CASSTHRGSPLHF.

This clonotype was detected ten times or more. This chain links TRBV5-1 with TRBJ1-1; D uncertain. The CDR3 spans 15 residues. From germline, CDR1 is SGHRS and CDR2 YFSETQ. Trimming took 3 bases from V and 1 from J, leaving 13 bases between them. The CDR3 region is CASSWAQTRNTEAFF. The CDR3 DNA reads TGCGCCAGCAGCTGGGCCCAGACCAGGAACACTGAAGCTTTCTTT.

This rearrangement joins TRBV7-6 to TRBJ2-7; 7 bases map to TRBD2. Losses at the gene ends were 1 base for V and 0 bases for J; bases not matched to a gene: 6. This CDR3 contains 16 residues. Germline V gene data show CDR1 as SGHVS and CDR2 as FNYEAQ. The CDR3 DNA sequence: TGTGCCAGCAGCTTAGTGCCGGGCGGGAGCTCCTACGAGCAGTACTTC. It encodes CASSLVPGGSSYEQYF.

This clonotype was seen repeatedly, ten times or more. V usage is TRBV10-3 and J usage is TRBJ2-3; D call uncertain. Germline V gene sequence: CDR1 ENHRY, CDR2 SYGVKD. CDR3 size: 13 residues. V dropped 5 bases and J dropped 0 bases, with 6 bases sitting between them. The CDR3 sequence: CAISSASTDTQYF. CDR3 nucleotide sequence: TGTGCCATCAGTTCGGCTAGCACAGATACGCAGTATTTT.

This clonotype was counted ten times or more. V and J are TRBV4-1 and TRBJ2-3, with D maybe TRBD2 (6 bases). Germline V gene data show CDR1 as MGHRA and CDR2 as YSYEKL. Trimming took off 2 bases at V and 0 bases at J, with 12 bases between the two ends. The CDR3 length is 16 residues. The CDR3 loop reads CASSQTGSGSTDTQYF. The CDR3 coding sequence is TGCGCCAGCAGCCAAACGGGTAGCGGCAGCACAGATACGCAGTATTTT.

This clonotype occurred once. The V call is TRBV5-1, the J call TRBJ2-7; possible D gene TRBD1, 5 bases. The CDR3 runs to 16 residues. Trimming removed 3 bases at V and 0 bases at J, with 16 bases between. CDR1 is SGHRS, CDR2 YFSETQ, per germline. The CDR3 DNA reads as TGCGCCAGCAGCTGGAAACTAACAGGAACCTCCTACGAGCAGTACTTC. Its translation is CASSWKLTGTSYEQYF. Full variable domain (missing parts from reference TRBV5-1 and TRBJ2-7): KAGVTQTPRYLIKTRGQQVTLSCSPISGHRSVSWYQQTPGQGLQFLFEYFSETQRNKGNFPGRFSGRQFSNSRSEMNVSTLELGDSALYLCASSWKLTGTSYEQYFGPGTRLTVT.

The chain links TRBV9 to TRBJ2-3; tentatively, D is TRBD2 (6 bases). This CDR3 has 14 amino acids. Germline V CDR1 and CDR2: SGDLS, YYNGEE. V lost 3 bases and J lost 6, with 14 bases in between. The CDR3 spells CASSGVAAGDTQYF. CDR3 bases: TGTGCCAGCAGCGGAGTAGCGGCAGGGGATACGCAGTATTTT. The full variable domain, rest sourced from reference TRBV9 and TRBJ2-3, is DSGVTQTPKHLITATGQRVTLRCSPRSGDLSVYWYQQSLDQGLQFLIQYYNGEERAKGNILERFSAQQFPDLHSELNLSSLELGDSALYFCASSGVAAGDTQYFGPGTRLTVL.

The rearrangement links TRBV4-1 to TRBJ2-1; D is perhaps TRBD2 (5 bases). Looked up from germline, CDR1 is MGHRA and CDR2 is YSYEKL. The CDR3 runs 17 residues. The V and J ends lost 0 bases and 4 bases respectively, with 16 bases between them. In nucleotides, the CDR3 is TGCGCCAGCAGCCAAGATCGTCTGGCGGGCCCATACAATGAGCAGTTCTTC. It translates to CASSQDRLAGPYNEQFF.

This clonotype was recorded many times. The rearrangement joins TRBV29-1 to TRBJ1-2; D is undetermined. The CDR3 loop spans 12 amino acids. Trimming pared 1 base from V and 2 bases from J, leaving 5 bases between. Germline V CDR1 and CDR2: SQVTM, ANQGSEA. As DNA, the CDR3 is TGCAGCGTTGAAGGGCAGAACTATGGCTACACCTTC. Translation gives CSVEGQNYGYTF.

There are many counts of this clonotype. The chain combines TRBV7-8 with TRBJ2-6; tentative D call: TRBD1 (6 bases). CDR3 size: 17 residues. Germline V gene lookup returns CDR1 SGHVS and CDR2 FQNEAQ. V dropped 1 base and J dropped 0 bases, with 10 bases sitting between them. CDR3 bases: TGTGCCAGCAGCTTAGGTGGGACAAACTCTGGGGCCAACGTCCTGACTTTC. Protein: CASSLGGTNSGANVLTF.

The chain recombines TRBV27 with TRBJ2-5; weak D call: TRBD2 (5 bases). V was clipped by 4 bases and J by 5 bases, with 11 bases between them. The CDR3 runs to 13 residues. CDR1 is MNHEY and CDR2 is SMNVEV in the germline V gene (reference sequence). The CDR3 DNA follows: TGTGCCAGCAGTTCCGCGGGCAGGGAGACCCAGTACTTC. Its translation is CASSSAGRETQYF.

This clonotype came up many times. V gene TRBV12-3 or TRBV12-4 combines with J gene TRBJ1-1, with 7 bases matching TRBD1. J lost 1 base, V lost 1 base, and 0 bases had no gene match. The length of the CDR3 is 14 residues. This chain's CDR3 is CASSLGTGNTEAFF. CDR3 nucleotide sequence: TGTGCCAGCAGTTTAGGGACAGGGAACACTGAAGCTTTCTTT.

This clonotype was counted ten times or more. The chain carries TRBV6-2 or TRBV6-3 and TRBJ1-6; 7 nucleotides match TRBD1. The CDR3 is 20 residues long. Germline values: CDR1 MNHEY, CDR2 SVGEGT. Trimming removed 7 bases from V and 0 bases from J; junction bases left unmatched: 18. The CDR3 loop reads CASKGGRGLRQSSYNSPLHF. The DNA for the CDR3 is TGTGCCAGCAAGGGGGGAAGGGGGCTCCGCCAAAGCTCCTATAATTCACCCCTCCACTTT.

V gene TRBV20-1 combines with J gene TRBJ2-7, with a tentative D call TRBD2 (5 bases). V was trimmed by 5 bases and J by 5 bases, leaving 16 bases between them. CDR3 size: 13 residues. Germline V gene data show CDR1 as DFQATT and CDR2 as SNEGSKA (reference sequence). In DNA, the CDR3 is TGCAGTGCTCGGCACGGGGTCCTGGACGAGCAGTACTTC. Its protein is CSARHGVLDEQYF.

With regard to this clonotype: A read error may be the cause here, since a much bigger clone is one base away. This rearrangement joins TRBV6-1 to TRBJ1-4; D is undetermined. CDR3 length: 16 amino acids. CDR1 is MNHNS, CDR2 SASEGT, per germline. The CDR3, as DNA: TGTGCCAGCAGTGAACTATGGGCGGCAACTAATAAAAAACTGTTTTTT. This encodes CASSELWAATNKKLFF.

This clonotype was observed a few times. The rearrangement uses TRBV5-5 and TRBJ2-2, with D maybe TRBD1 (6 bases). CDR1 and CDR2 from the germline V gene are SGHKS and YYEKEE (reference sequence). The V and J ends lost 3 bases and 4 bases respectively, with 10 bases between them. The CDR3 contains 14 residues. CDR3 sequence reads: CASSWTEATGELFF. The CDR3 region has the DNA TGTGCCAGCAGCTGGACAGAGGCCACCGGGGAGCTGTTTTTT.

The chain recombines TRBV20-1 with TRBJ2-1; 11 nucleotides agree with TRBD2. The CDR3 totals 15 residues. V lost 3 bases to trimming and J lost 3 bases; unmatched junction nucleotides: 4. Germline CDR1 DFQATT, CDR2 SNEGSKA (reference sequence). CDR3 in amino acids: CSARIAGGLYNEQFF. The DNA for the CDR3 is TGCAGTGCTAGGATAGCGGGAGGGCTCTACAATGAGCAGTTCTTC.

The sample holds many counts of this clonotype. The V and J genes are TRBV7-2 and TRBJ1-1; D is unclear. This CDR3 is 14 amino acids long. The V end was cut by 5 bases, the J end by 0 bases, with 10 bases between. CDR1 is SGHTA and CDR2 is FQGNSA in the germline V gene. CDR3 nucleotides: TGTGCCAGCAGCCCCAGAGATATGAACACTGAAGCTTTCTTT. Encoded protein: CASSPRDMNTEAFF.

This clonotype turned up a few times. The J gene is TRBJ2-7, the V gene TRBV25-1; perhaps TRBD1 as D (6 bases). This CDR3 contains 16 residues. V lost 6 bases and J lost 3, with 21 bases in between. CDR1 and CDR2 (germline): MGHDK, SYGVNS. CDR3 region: CASSPIGGHFNYEQYF. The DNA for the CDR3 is TGTGCCAGCAGCCCCATTGGGGGCCACTTTAACTACGAGCAGTACTTC.

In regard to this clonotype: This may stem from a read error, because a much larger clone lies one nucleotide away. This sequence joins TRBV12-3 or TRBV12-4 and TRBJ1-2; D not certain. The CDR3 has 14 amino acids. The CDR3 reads CASSLSRSNYGHTF. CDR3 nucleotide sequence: TGTGCCAGCAGTTTATCCAGGTCTAACTATGGCCACACCTTC.

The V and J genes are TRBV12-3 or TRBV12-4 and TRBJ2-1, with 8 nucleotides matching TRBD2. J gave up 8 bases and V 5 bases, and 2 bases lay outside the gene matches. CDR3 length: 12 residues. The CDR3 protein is CASSPRGDEQFF. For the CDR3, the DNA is TGTGCCAGCAGTCCGCGGGGGGATGAGCAGTTCTTC.

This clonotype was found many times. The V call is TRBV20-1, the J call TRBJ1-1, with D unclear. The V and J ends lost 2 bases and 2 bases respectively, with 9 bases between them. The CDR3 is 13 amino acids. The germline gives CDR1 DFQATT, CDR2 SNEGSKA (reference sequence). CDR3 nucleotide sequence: TGCAGTGCTAGATCCCCTGAAAACACTGAAGCTTTCTTT. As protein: CSARSPENTEAFF.

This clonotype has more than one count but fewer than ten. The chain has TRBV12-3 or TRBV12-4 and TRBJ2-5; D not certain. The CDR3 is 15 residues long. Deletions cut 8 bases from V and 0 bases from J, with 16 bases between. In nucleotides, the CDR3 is TGTGCCAGCCGACCTGGAGCAGTCGACCAAGAGACCCAGTACTTC. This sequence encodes CASRPGAVDQETQYF.

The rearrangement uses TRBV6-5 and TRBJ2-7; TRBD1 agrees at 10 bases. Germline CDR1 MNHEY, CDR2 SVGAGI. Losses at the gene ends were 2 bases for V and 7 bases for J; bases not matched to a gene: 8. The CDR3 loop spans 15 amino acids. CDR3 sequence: CASSYVGQGPVEQYF. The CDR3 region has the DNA TGTGCCAGCAGTTACGTGGGACAGGGGCCGGTGGAGCAGTACTTC.